This T cell receptor beta chain was identified during a study of cytomegalovirus exposure and HLA in healthy donors. The donors belonged to the roughly 130-subject validation cohort, separate from the 666-subject first cohort. In the case of this clone: Its antigen is unknown.

The repertoire was sequenced with immunoSEQ multiplex PCR; TCRdb's copy has only in-frame clones and lacks some. The data show around 230,000 clones, with 75% to 90% seen just once and less than 1.5% held by the top ten. Whole-study results and caveats: There were a few CMV-associated chains whose specificity for CMV antigens was confirmed in vitro. There were some public TCRs occurring in many donors, but most TCR sequences were rare. The tendency of first-cohort TCR clusters to co-occur in the roughly 110 validation repertoires emerged from a later analysis.

This CDR3 spans 15 amino acids. The germline V gene encodes CDR1 SGHTA and CDR2 FQGNSA. V was clipped by 1 base and J by 1 base, with 11 bases between them. The chain recombines TRBV7-2 with TRBJ2-7; D is possibly TRBD1 (5 bases). Sequencing was done on a sample of PBMCs. The TCR sequence derives from a woman in her 30s in good health and CMV-seropositive. The CDR3 loop reads CASSLVGQGSYEQYF. For the CDR3, the DNA is TGTGCCAGCAGCTTAGTAGGGCAGGGTTCCTACGAGCAGTACTTC.